This TCR beta chain derives from a study of T-cell reconstitution after alpha-beta-depleted transplantation in children. Regarding the study as a whole: By about two months after transplant, alpha-beta T cells reportedly arose from several hundred graft clones that had expanded.

Researchers prepared the TCRbeta library using unique molecular identifiers, the study reports. TCRdb recomputed calls from the PCR reads with MiXCR, one row per CDR3 protein. This table holds over 150,000 distinct CDR3 sequences, 11% found once. V shed 0 bases and J 2 bases; nucleotides not matched to a gene: 10. The V gene's germline CDR1 is ENHRY and CDR2 SYGVKD. This CDR3 is 19 amino acids long. In the case of this clonotype: Its antigen is undetermined.

The TCR originated in a boy aged 2-15 years with acute myeloid leukemia, due to receive a stem cell transplant. The sample here was PBMCs, taken before TCRalphabeta/CD19-depleted stem cell transplant. The gene calls are TRBV10-3 and TRBJ2-2; 9 bases are a match to TRBD1. CDR3 DNA sequence: TGTGCCATCAGTGAGTCCGGCCCCCGGACAGGGGACAACACCGGGGAGCTGTTTTTT. Protein: CAISESGPRTGDNTGELFF.